These 16 T cell receptor beta chains originate from one sample sequenced in a study of OX40 agonist ivuxolimab in advanced cancers. The assay was immunoSEQ multiplex PCR, and TCRdb's table has in-frame clones only and misses some. The sample has tens of thousands of clones, around 87% seen once. Sequenced material: CD4+ or CD8+ T cells sorted from blood, taken in a trial of the OX40 agonist ivuxolimab. These receptor sequences come from an adult with an advanced solid tumor such as melanoma, head and neck, liver or kidney cancer.

The chain links TRBV9 to TRBJ2-3; 11 bases line up with TRBD2. This CDR3 has 16 amino acids. Trimming cost V 4 bases and J 2 bases; bases outside gene matches: 6. In germline, CDR1 is SGDLS, CDR2 YYNGEE. CDR3 nucleotides: TGTGCCAGCAGCCCTCTAGCGGGAGGCAACACAGATACGCAGTATTTT. Translated: CASSPLAGGNTDTQYF.

V is TRBV11-3 and J is TRBJ2-3, with 7 bases that match TRBD2. The CDR3 totals 14 residues. J gave up 0 bases and V 8 bases, and 5 bases lay outside the gene matches. CDR1 is SGHNT, CDR2 YENEEA, per germline. The CDR3 reads CASSFSGSTDTQYF. The CDR3 nucleotides are TGTGCCAGCTCGTTTAGCGGGAGCACAGATACGCAGTATTTT.

This chain uses TRBV2 with TRBJ1-5; 8 nucleotides match TRBD1. Germline trimming cut 1 base from V and 7 bases from J; bases unmatched to any gene: 6. The germline gives CDR1 SNHLY, CDR2 FYNNEI. The CDR3 covers 15 residues. CDR3 sequence reads: CASSEEAGGGQPQHF. In DNA form, the CDR3 reads TGTGCCAGCAGTGAAGAGGCAGGGGGCGGACAGCCCCAGCATTTT. Full variable domain (remainder filled in from reference TRBV2 and TRBJ1-5): EPEVTQTPSHQVTQMGQEVILRCVPISNHLYFYWYRQILGQKVEFLVSFYNNEISEKSEIFDDQFSVERPDGSNFTLKIRSTKLEDSAMYFCASSEEAGGGQPQHFGDGTRLSIL.

The V call is TRBV27, the J call TRBJ2-6, with D tentatively TRBD2 (5 bases). CDR3 length: 15 amino acids. Trimming pared 4 bases from V and 4 bases from J, leaving 11 bases between. Germline lookup yields CDR1 MNHEY and CDR2 SMNVEV (reference sequence). The CDR3 region has the DNA TGTGCCAGCAGTTCGAGGCCGGGGGGGGCCAACGTCCTGACTTTC. It codes for CASSSRPGGANVLTF.

The chain carries TRBV5-1 and TRBJ2-7; D might be TRBD2 (6 bases). The CDR3 contains 15 residues. Germline loops: CDR1 SGHRS, CDR2 YFSETQ. V lost 0 bases and J 6 bases, leaving 16 bases between the germline ends. This CDR3 reads CASSLEWGGVAEQYF. DNA for the CDR3: TGCGCCAGCAGCTTGGAATGGGGAGGAGTTGCCGAGCAGTACTTC.

The gene calls are TRBV5-6 and TRBJ2-1, with a tentative D call TRBD1 (6 bases). The CDR3 contains 16 residues. V lost 3 bases to trimming and J lost 0 bases, with 13 bases between them. Germline V gene lookup returns CDR1 SGHDT and CDR2 YYEEEE. This CDR3 is CASSSSARGSYNEQFF. The CDR3 coding sequence is TGTGCCAGCAGCTCCTCCGCCAGGGGCTCCTACAATGAGCAGTTCTTC.

This chain's CDR3 is CASSLSGTGAGYTF. For the CDR3, the DNA is TGTGCCAGCAGCCTCAGCGGGACAGGCGCCGGCTACACCTTC. The chain employs TRBV7-8 and TRBJ1-2, with 8 positions matching TRBD1. Germline CDR1 SGHVS, CDR2 FQNEAQ. The CDR3 consists of 14 residues. With 5 bases clipped from V and 8 bases from J, the junction kept 10 bases outside the gene matches.

V is TRBV6-5 and J is TRBJ1-6, with TRBD1 matching over 7 bases. CDR1 is MNHEY, CDR2 SVGAGI, per germline. The J segment lost 12 bases and the V segment lost 2 bases, leaving 10 bases of the junction unmatched. The CDR3 spans 15 residues. CDR3 nucleotide sequence: TGTGCCAGCAGTTACCAAGACCGACAGGGAATACCCCTCCACTTT. Translated, it gives CASSYQDRQGIPLHF.

This clone turned up a few times. The chain is built from TRBV5-5 and TRBJ2-7; D not certain. Germline CDR1 is SGHKS and CDR2 is YYEKEE (reference sequence). V was shortened by 4 bases and J by 4 bases, with 6 bases between the two germline ends. The CDR3 has 11 amino acids. CDR3 protein: CASSPSYEQYF. The CDR3 coding sequence is TGTGCCAGCAGCCCCTCATACGAGCAGTACTTC.

On this clone: The germline gene is not matched at one end of the junction; a read error may be the cause. Other DNA sequences from this sample encode an identical CDR3 as well. The V call is TRBV2, the J call TRBJ1-1; D call uncertain. In germline, CDR1 is SNHLY, CDR2 FYNNEI. The CDR3 has 14 residues. CDR3 DNA sequence: TGTGCCAGCAGACCGAGTACGATGAACACTGAAGCCTTCTTT. This gives the protein CASRPSTMNTEAFF.

The chain links TRBV5-4 to TRBJ2-3, with D tentatively TRBD2 (5 bases). In germline, CDR1 is SGHNT, CDR2 YYREEE (reference sequence). Trimming shortened V by 4 bases and J by 0 bases, and 9 bases separated the two germline ends. The CDR3 loop spans 14 amino acids. The CDR3 DNA follows: TGTGCCAGCAGCAGAGAGGGTAGCACAGATACGCAGTATTTT. It specifies CASSREGSTDTQYF. The full variable domain, completed using reference TRBV5-4 and TRBJ2-3, is ETGVTQSPTHLIKTRGQQVTLRCSSQSGHNTVSWYQQALGQGPQFIFQYYREEENGRGNFPPRFSGLQFPNYSSELNVNALELDDSALYLCASSREGSTDTQYFGPGTRLTVL.

The V gene is TRBV19, the J gene TRBJ2-1; D possibly matches TRBD1 or TRBD2 (5 bases each). Per germline, CDR1 LNHDA and CDR2 SQIVND (reference sequence). Deletions cut 0 bases from V and 8 bases from J, with 11 bases between. The CDR3 length is 14 residues. The CDR3 region is CASSIDMGTDEQFF. For the CDR3, the DNA is TGTGCCAGTAGTATAGATATGGGGACGGATGAGCAGTTCTTC.

V and J are TRBV5-4 and TRBJ2-1, with 7 nucleotides matching TRBD1. Losses at the gene ends were 4 bases for V and 8 bases for J; bases not matched to a gene: 21. The CDR3 spans 18 residues. In germline, CDR1 is SGHNT, CDR2 YYREEE (reference sequence). CDR3 sequence: CASSPGAGGNSLAYEQFF. DNA of the CDR3: TGTGCCAGCAGCCCTGGAGCAGGGGGAAACTCATTAGCCTATGAGCAGTTCTTC.

The J gene is TRBJ2-3, the V gene TRBV15; perhaps TRBD2 as D (6 bases). The germline V and J ends were trimmed by 3 bases and 6 bases, with 13 bases remaining between them. The CDR3 runs to 14 residues. From germline, CDR1 is LNHNV and CDR2 YYDKDF (reference sequence). The CDR3 sequence: CATSRAGPWDTQYF. The CDR3 nucleotides are TGTGCCACCAGCAGGGCGGGGCCGTGGGATACGCAGTATTTT.

The chain is built from TRBV9 and TRBJ2-2; D may be TRBD2 (5 bases). Per germline, CDR1 SGDLS and CDR2 YYNGEE. V lost 0 bases, J lost 6 bases, and 18 bases lay in between. There are 17 residues in the CDR3. The CDR3 bases are TGTGCCAGCAGCGTAGAGGAGGCTAGCAGAGGGTCCGGGGAGCTGTTTTTT. As protein: CASSVEEASRGSGELFF.

The chain carries TRBV19 and TRBJ1-6; no clear D. This CDR3 spans 14 amino acids. Germline CDR1 and CDR2: LNHDA and SQIVND (reference sequence). Between the trimmed V and J ends, which lost 5 bases and 11 bases, there was a span of 16 bases. CDR3 bases: TGTGCCAGTAGTCTGCAAGGACTCAGGCCACCCCTCCACTTT. Translation: CASSLQGLRPPLHF.